This T cell receptor beta chain came from a study of T cell responses to AZD1222 COVID-19 vaccine. Overall study findings and caveats: Reports say nearly half of spike-specific TCRs go after unmutated variant regions. Spike-specific TCR breadth and depth grew following two AZD1222 doses. At baseline, seropositivity was found in only a handful of AZD1222 recipients.

Sequencing used immunoSEQ multiplex PCR; TCRdb keeps in-frame clones, though not all of them. The sample contains about 110,000 clones, about 85% of which appear only once. Pooled samples include second doses given at about 4 or 12 weeks. The CDR3 is made up of 15 amino acids. Trimming pared 0 bases from V and 3 bases from J, leaving 13 bases between. From germline, CDR1 is SGHKS and CDR2 YYEKEE (reference sequence). About this clone: Its antigen remains unidentified.

This TCR came from an adult who received the AZD1222 COVID-19 vaccine. The sequencing used peripheral blood, collected 28 days after the second AZD1222 dose. The chain joins TRBV5-5 to TRBJ2-7; possibly TRBD2 for D (6 bases). CDR3 nucleotide sequence: TGTGCCAGCAGCTTGGCCGGTCAGACTAGCTACGAGCAGTACTTC. This encodes CASSLAGQTSYEQYF.